This T cell receptor beta chain is drawn from a study of identical twins. Germline V gene lookup returns CDR1 MNHEY and CDR2 SMNVEV (reference sequence). The CDR3 has 16 amino acids. TCRdb recomputed calls from the 5' RACE reads with MiXCR, one row per CDR3 protein. The sample lists some 1,600,000 distinct CDR3 sequences; about 32% were seen once. About this clonotype: Its specificity is unknown.

Points from the study as a whole: Partly confounded zero-insertion analyses could result from invariant MAIT and iNKT cells.

J is TRBJ2-1 and V is TRBV27, with 10 nucleotides matching TRBD1. With the DNA end fitting TRBJ2-7 better, the J assignment may be wrong. The sequencing input was cord blood. This TCR came from a newborn girl in good health. CDR3 sequence reads: CASRRKPGQGLNEQYF. For the CDR3, the DNA is TGTGCCAGCAGAAGAAAACCGGGACAGGGGTTAAATGAGCAGTACTTC.